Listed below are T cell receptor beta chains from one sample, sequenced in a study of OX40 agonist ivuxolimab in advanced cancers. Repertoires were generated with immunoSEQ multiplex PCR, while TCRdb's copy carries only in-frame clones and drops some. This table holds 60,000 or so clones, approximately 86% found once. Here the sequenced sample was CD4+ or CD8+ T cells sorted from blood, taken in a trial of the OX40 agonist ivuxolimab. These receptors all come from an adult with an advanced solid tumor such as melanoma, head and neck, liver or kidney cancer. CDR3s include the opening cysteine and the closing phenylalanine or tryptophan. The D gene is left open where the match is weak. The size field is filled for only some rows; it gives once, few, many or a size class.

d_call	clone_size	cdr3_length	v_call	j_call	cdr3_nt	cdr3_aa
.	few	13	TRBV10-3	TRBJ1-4	TGTGCCATCAGTGGGACAACTAATGAAAAACTGTTTTTT	CAISGTTNEKLFF
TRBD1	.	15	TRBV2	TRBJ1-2	TGTGCCAGCAGTGTGGACAGGGAAGGCAACTATGGCTACACCTTC	CASSVDREGNYGYTF
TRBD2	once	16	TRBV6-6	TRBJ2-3	TGTGCCAGCAGTTACTCTCTAGCGGCTAGCACAGATACGCAGTATTTT	CASSYSLAASTDTQYF
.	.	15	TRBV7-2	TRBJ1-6	TGTGCCAGCAGCTTAGTCAGCTCCTATAATTCACCCCTCCACTTT	CASSLVSSYNSPLHF
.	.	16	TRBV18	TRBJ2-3	TGTGCCAGCTCACCACTTTCTAGCGATGCATCAGATACGCAGTATTTT	CASSPLSSDASDTQYF
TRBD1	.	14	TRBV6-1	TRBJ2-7	TGTGCCAGCAGTAGGGACAGGGGGCGAGGCGAGCAGTACTTC	CASSRDRGRGEQYF
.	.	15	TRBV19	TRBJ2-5	TGTGCCAGTAGTATCCGGGTTGGGTTCTGGGAGACCCAGTACTTC	CASSIRVGFWETQYF
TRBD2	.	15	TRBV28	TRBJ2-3	TGTGCCAGCACGAGGCGGCTAGCGGGCACAGATACGCAGTATTTT	CASTRRLAGTDTQYF
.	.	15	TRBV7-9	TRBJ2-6	TGTGCCAGCAGCTTAGGGAGCTCTGGGGCCAACGTCCTGACTTTC	CASSLGSSGANVLTF
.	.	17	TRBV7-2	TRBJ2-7	TGTGCCAGCAGCTTAGAAGCGTCTAGGTCCCATTTCTACGAGCAGTACTTC	CASSLEASRSHFYEQYF
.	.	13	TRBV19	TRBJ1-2	TGTGCCAGTGGTACGGGGGCACGGGGTGGCTACACCTTC	CASGTGARGGYTF
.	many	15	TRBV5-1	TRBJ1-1	TGCGCCAGCAGCTTGGCCGGCAGTTGGCGGACTGAAGCTTTCTTT	CASSLAGSWRTEAFF
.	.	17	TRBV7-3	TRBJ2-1	TGTGCCAGCAGCTTAATATCTGCGGGTCTATCCTACAATGAGCAGTTCTTC	CASSLISAGLSYNEQFF
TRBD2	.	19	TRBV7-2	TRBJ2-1	TGTGCCAGCAGCTTAGATGAGGTTTTAGCGGGAGTACTTCGCAATGAGCAGTTCTTC	CASSLDEVLAGVLRNEQFF
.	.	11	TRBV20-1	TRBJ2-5	TGCAGTGGGACCATAAGGGGAGCCCAGTACTTC	CSGTIRGAQYF
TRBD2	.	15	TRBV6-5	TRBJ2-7	TGTGCCAGCAGTTACGGGCGGGAGGCTTCCTACGAGCAGTACTTC	CASSYGREASYEQYF
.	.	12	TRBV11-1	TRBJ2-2	TGTGCCAGCAGCTTAATCGCCGGGGAGCTGTTTTTT	CASSLIAGELFF
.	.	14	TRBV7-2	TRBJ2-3	TGTGCCAGCAGCGGGCAGACTGGGACAGATACGCAGTATTTT	CASSGQTGTDTQYF
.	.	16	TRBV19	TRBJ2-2	TGTGCCAGTATGGTCAGGCCCAGCCGAGGGGCCGGGGAGCTGTTTTTT	CASMVRPSRGAGELFF
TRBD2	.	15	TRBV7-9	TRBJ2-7	TGTGCCAGCAGCACCGCTAGCGGGAGCTGGTACGAGCAGTACTTC	CASSTASGSWYEQYF
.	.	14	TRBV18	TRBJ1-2	TGTGCCAGCTCTCGGGACACCGGAAACTATGGCTACACCTTC	CASSRDTGNYGYTF
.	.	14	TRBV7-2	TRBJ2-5	TGTGCCAGCAGCTCGTTCGCGGCCCAAGAGACCCAGTACTTC	CASSSFAAQETQYF
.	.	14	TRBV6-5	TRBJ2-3	TGTGCCAGCAGTTACTCAATGGGCGCAGATACGCAGTATTTT	CASSYSMGADTQYF
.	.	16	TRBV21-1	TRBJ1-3	TGTGCCAGCGGATACGGGACAGGGCCATCTGGAAACACCATATATTTT	CASGYGTGPSGNTIYF
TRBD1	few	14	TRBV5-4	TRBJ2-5	TGTGCCAGCAGCAAGGACAGGGAGGAGGAGACCCAGTACTTC	CASSKDREEETQYF
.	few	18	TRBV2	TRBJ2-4	TGTGCCAGCAGTGAGGTCCAGGGAAGACAACTAGCCAAAAACATTCAGTACTTC	CASSEVQGRQLAKNIQYF
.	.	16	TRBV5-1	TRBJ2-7	TGCGCCAGCAGCTCCGGGTGGGGCGGAGGTATCTATGAGCAGTACTTC	CASSSGWGGGIYEQYF
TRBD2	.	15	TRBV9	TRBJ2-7	TGTGCCAGCAGCGTAGAAGCGGGAGGGCCCTACGAGCAGTACTTC	CASSVEAGGPYEQYF
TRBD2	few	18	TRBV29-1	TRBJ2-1	TGCAGCGCCCTGGGGGGACTAGCGGGAAGAACGACGGGCGATGAGCAGTTCTTC	CSALGGLAGRTTGDEQFF
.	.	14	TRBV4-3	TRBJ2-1	TGCGCCGGAGGGAGGTTCAGCTCCTACAATGAGCAGTTCTTC	CAGGRFSSYNEQFF
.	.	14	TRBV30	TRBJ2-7	TGTGCCTGGAGTAGGGACACTAGCGTCTACGAGCAGTACTTC	CAWSRDTSVYEQYF
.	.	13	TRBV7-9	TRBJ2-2	TGTGCCAGCAGCTCGGCAGGAACCGGGGAGCTGTTTTTT	CASSSAGTGELFF
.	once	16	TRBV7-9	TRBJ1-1	TGTGCCAGCAGCATTCGAGTAACAGGGCTTAACACTGAAGCTTTCTTT	CASSIRVTGLNTEAFF
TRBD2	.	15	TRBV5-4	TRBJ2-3	TGTGCCAGCAGCTTGGGGGCTAGCGGGAGAGATACGCAGTATTTT	CASSLGASGRDTQYF
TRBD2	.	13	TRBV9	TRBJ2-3	TGTGCCAGCGGGGAGCGGGGCCCAGATACGCAGTATTTT	CASGERGPDTQYF
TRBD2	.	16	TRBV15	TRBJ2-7	TGTGCCACCAGCAGAGTTAGCGGGAGGAATTTCTACGAGCAGTACTTC	CATSRVSGRNFYEQYF
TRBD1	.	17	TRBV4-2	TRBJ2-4	TGTGCCAGCAGCCCTCGAGGAGGACAGGGATCCAAAAACATTCAGTACTTC	CASSPRGGQGSKNIQYF
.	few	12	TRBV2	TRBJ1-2	TGTGCCAGCAGTGATACATCGTATGGCTACACCTTC	CASSDTSYGYTF
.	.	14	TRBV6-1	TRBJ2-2	TGTGCCAGCAGTGAAGCACTAGCTACCGGGGAGCTGTTTTTT	CASSEALATGELFF
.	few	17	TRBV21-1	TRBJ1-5	TGTGCCAGCAGCAAGCGGCCGTGGGGCTGGATGGCTCAGCCCCAGCATTTT	CASSKRPWGWMAQPQHF
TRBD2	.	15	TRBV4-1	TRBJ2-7	TGCGCCAGCAGCCAGACAGCGGGAACAACCTACGAGCAGTACTTC	CASSQTAGTTYEQYF
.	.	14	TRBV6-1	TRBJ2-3	TGTGCCAGAGACAGTCGGGGCTGCACAGATACGCAGTATTTT	CARDSRGCTDTQYF
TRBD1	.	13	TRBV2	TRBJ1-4	TGTGCCTTCGGACAGGGGATCGATGAAAAACTGTTTTTT	CAFGQGIDEKLFF
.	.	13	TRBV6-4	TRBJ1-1	TGTGCCAGCAGTGTCGGGGAGAACACTGAAGCTTTCTTT	CASSVGENTEAFF
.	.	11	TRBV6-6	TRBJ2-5	TGTGCCAGCATCGAGGGGGAGACCCAGTACTTC	CASIEGETQYF
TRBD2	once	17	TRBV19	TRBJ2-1	TGTGCCAGTAGTAAGAGGGCTAGCGGGAGTTCCTACAATGAGCAGTTCTTC	CASSKRASGSSYNEQFF
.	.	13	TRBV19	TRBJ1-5	TGTGCCAGTAGTGGAGGGTGGGATCAGCCCCAGCATTTT	CASSGGWDQPQHF
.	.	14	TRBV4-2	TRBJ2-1	TGTGCCAGCAGCCAAGATTGGGCGGACAATGAGCAGTTCTTC	CASSQDWADNEQFF
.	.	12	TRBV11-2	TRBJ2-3	TGTGCCAGCAGCCCCTCGGCAGATACGCAGTATTTT	CASSPSADTQYF
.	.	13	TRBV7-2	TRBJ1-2	TGTGCCAGCAGCTTAGATCGTGAAGTGGAGACCACCTTC	CASSLDREVETTF
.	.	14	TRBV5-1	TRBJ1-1	TGCGCCAGCAGCTTGTTTTGGGTGAACACTGAAGCTTTCTTT	CASSLFWVNTEAFF
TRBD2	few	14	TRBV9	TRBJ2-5	TGTGCCAGCAGCGTAGAACTAGCGGGCCCGACCCAGTACTTC	CASSVELAGPTQYF
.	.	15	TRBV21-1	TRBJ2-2	TGTGCCAGCAGCATCACAGGGGGCGAGTTCCGGGAGCTGTTTTTT	CASSITGGEFRELFF
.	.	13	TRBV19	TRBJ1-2	TGTGCCAGTAGTACGACGCCTCCGGGAGGCTACACCTTC	CASSTTPPGGYTF
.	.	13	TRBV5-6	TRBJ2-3	TGTGCCAGCAGCTTGGCTGGCACAGATACGCAGTATTTT	CASSLAGTDTQYF
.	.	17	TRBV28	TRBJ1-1	TGTGCCAGCAGTCTCGACATTCTCCTTGTTGGGAACACTGAAGCTTTCTTT	CASSLDILLVGNTEAFF
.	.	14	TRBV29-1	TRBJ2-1	TGCAGCGTTTTGGAGGGGAGCTCCTACAATGAGCAGTTCTTC	CSVLEGSSYNEQFF